Shown below are 20 T cell receptor beta chains from a single sample sequenced in a study of T cells expressing NK-cell markers. For each CDR3 protein, TCRdb gives one entry from its re-call of the 5' RACE reads, without DNA. This sample's clone table lists about 430,000 distinct CDR3 sequences. The sequenced material came from blood T cells: a sorted CD56 or NKG2C T cell subset, CD4+ or CD8+ T cells, or bulk PBMC T cells (not recorded which). Receptor source: a woman aged 45-59 years in good health.

V and J are TRBV5-1 and TRBJ1-1; TCRdb outputs TRBD1, but without DNA this stays unchecked. Germline CDR1 is SGHRS and CDR2 is YFSETQ. The CDR3 is 14 amino acids. The chain's CDR3 is CASLPGPGNTEAFF.

The chain uses TRBV5-1 and TRBJ1-1; TCRdb indicates TRBD1, and absent DNA this call remains unverified. CDR1 is SGHRS, CDR2 YFSETQ, per germline. The CDR3 length is 15 residues. CDR3 sequence: CASTRMTGGNGEAFF.

The chain employs TRBV12-3 or TRBV12-4 and TRBJ1-5; TCRdb selects TRBD1, and the lack of DNA leaves this call unchecked. The CDR3 sequence is 15 residues long. The CDR3 sequence: CASSSGTGMNQPQHF.

The V and J genes are TRBV6-5 and TRBJ2-1; the TCRdb D gene call, TRBD2, has no DNA to confirm it. CDR1 is MNHEY and CDR2 is SVGAGI in the germline V gene. The CDR3 loop spans 15 amino acids. The CDR3 is CASSYSWATYNEQFF.

This chain uses TRBV5-1 with TRBJ2-3. Germline V gives CDR1 SGHRS, CDR2 YFSETQ. The CDR3 is 14 amino acids. The CDR3 loop is CASSFTHSTDTQYF.

The V call is TRBV3-1, the J call TRBJ2-7; TCRdb calls TRBD1, which cannot be checked without DNA. The CDR3 consists of 15 residues. Germline V lookup: CDR1 LGHDT, CDR2 YNNKEL (reference sequence). The CDR3: CASSQLGTSNSEQYF.

The chain links TRBV29-1 to TRBJ2-1; TCRdb reports TRBD2, a call that lacks DNA to check it against. This CDR3 contains 11 residues. The germline CDR1 and CDR2 sequences are SQVTM and ANQGSEA. CDR3: CSTRGYNEQFF.

The V gene is TRBV5-1, the J gene TRBJ2-1; TCRdb reports TRBD2, a call that lacks DNA to check it against. The CDR3 is 15 amino acids. CDR1 is SGHRS, CDR2 YFSETQ, per germline. CDR3 region: CASDRTGLTYNEQFF.

The CDR3 reads CATAGEGGTSYTF. This chain links TRBV18 with TRBJ1-2; TCRdb selects TRBD1, and the lack of DNA leaves this call unchecked. The CDR3 loop spans 13 amino acids. In germline, CDR1 is KGHSH, CDR2 LQKENI.

The chain employs TRBV10-2 and TRBJ2-2; TCRdb gives TRBD1 as the D gene, but with no DNA this cannot be confirmed. This CDR3 comprises 13 residues. In germline, CDR1 is WSHSY, CDR2 SAAADI. CDR3 sequence: CASSVGTAGELFF.

The chain joins TRBV10-1 to TRBJ2-3. The CDR3 consists of 13 residues. Germline CDR1 and CDR2: WNHNN and SYGVQD (reference sequence). The CDR3 spells CASSEGVTDTQYF.

The V call is TRBV5-1, the J call TRBJ2-7; the TCRdb D gene call, TRBD1, has no DNA to confirm it. CDR1 SGHRS and CDR2 YFSETQ come from the germline V gene. CDR3 length: 17 amino acids. The CDR3 sequence is CASSLDRATGRQYEQYF.

The chain recombines TRBV24-1 with TRBJ2-1; TCRdb calls TRBD1, which cannot be checked without DNA. The germline gives CDR1 KGHDR, CDR2 SFDVKD. The CDR3 extends over 15 amino acids. CDR3 sequence reads: CATSDPGTPSNEQFF.

This chain connects TRBV3-1 to TRBJ1-5; the D call from TCRdb, TRBD1, cannot be confirmed without DNA. The CDR3 is 12 residues long. The germline gives CDR1 LGHDT, CDR2 YNNKEL (reference sequence). The CDR3: CASEGSNQPQHF.

V and J are TRBV10-2 and TRBJ2-1; TCRdb proposes TRBD2, but this gene call is untestable without DNA. From germline, CDR1 is WSHSY and CDR2 SAAADI. The length of the CDR3 is 17 residues. CDR3: CASSELRGSGSYNEQFF.

This chain uses TRBV18 with TRBJ1-2. The CDR3 covers 14 residues. Germline V gives CDR1 KGHSH, CDR2 LQKENI. CDR3: CASSPLGQTYGYTF.

The chain has TRBV7-9 and TRBJ2-3. This CDR3 region has 17 residues. Germline V lookup: CDR1 SEHNR, CDR2 FQNEAQ (reference sequence). CDR3 amino acids: CASSFGLAPSSTDTQYF.

This rearrangement joins TRBV5-1 to TRBJ1-4. The germline gives CDR1 SGHRS, CDR2 YFSETQ. This CDR3 is 16 amino acids long. The CDR3: CASSLGGGPPNEKLFF. Full variable domain (remainder filled in from reference TRBV5-1 and TRBJ1-4): KAGVTQTPRYLIKTRGQQVTLSCSPISGHRSVSWYQQTPGQGLQFLFEYFSETQRNKGNFPGRFSGRQFSNSRSEMNVSTLELGDSALYLCASSLGGGPPNEKLFFGSGTQLSVL.

This chain uses TRBV3-1 with TRBJ1-4; the D call from TCRdb, TRBD1, cannot be confirmed without DNA. The CDR3 runs 13 residues. Germline loops: CDR1 LGHDT, CDR2 YNNKEL (reference sequence). CDR3 residues: CASSQLGGEKLFF. The whole variable domain, filled in from reference TRBV3-1 and TRBJ1-4, reads DTAVSQTPKYLVTQMGNDKSIKCEQNLGHDTMYWYKQDSKKFLKIMFSYNNKELIINETVPNRFSPKSPDKAHLNLHINSLELGDSAVYFCASSQLGGEKLFFGSGTQLSVL.

This chain joins TRBV29-1 and TRBJ2-2; TCRdb selects TRBD2, and the lack of DNA leaves this call unchecked. The CDR3 spans 13 residues. CDR1 is SQVTM and CDR2 is ANQGSEA in the germline V gene. The CDR3 is CSVVEGPIGELFF.